This is a list of T cell receptor beta chains from one sample in a study of blood T cell repertoires in COVID-19. Data came from immunoSEQ multiplex PCR; TCRdb stores just in-frame clones and leaves some out. The top ten hold approximately 11% of the sample, which has 150,000 to 200,000 clones, roughly 87% seen once. Sequenced: PBMCs or T cells enriched from blood (not recorded which). The receptors originated from a man aged 50 to 60 who had recovered from COVID-19. CDR3s include the opening cysteine and the closing phenylalanine or tryptophan. Fields, in order: J gene, clone size, D gene, V gene, CDR3 DNA, CDR3 protein. D genes are given only for firm matches. Only part of the rows carry a size: once, few, many, or a class if the clone is expanded.

TRBJ1-4 | once | NA | TRBV18 | TGTGCCAGCTCCGGGGGGACATCAACTAATGAAAAACTGTTTTTT | CASSGGTSTNEKLFF
TRBJ1-2 | NA | NA | TRBV29-1 | TGCAGCGTTGTTACGGGGAATGGCTACACCTTC | CSVVTGNGYTF
TRBJ2-7 | NA | NA | TRBV3-1/TRBV3-2 | TGTGCCAGCAGCCAAGTTCCCCTTTGGCAGGGAATCTACGAGCAGTACTTC | CASSQVPLWQGIYEQYF
TRBJ2-1 | NA | NA | TRBV28 | TGTGCCAGCAGTTCCCCCAACTCCTACAATGAGCAGTTCTTC | CASSSPNSYNEQFF
TRBJ2-3 | NA | TRBD1 | TRBV29-1 | TGCAGCGTTGAGGGACAGGGTTTAGATACGCAGTATTTT | CSVEGQGLDTQYF
TRBJ2-1 | NA | NA | TRBV24-1 | TGTGCCACCAGTGATTTCCCACCGGGTAATGAGCAGTTCTTC | CATSDFPPGNEQFF
TRBJ1-6 | once | NA | TRBV3-1/TRBV3-2 | TGTGCCAGCAGCCTAGACAGGAATAATTCACCCCTCCACTTT | CASSLDRNNSPLHF
TRBJ1-5 | NA | NA | TRBV30 | TGTGCCTGGAGTTCTACAGGGAACAATCAGCCCCAGCATTTT | CAWSSTGNNQPQHF
TRBJ2-3 | NA | TRBD2 | TRBV3-1/TRBV3-2 | TGTGCCAGCAGCTACGGGACTAGGACAGATACGCAGTATTTT | CASSYGTRTDTQYF
TRBJ2-7 | NA | TRBD2 | TRBV13 | TGTGCCAGCAGTATCTGGGGAGGGACCTACGAGCAGTACTTC | CASSIWGGTYEQYF
TRBJ1-6 | once | NA | TRBV2 | TGTGCCAGCAGTGATTATGACCAGGCGTCACCCCTCCACTTT | CASSDYDQASPLHF
TRBJ2-7 | NA | NA | TRBV11-3 | TGTGCCAGCAGCCTGTCGGACACCCCCTACGAGCAGTACTTC | CASSLSDTPYEQYF
TRBJ1-1 | NA | NA | TRBV19 | TGTGCCAGTAGTATTTTTGCTGCTCTACCGGGGACTGAAGCTTTCTTT | CASSIFAALPGTEAFF
TRBJ1-5 | NA | NA | TRBV25-1 | TGTGCCAGCCAAGGGGGAGGGAGCAATCAGCCCCAGCATTTT | CASQGGGSNQPQHF
TRBJ1-4 | NA | TRBD1 | TRBV6-4 | TGTGCCAGCAAGGTGTCAGGGGGGACTAATGAAAAACTGTTTTTT | CASKVSGGTNEKLFF
TRBJ2-5 | NA | NA | TRBV28 | TGTGCCAGCAGTCCCCTAGTATTGGAGACCCAGTACTTC | CASSPLVLETQYF
TRBJ2-7 | NA | NA | TRBV2 | TGTGCCAGCAAACAAGATACCTACGAGCAGTACTTC | CASKQDTYEQYF
TRBJ1-1 | NA | NA | TRBV14 | TGTGCCAGCAGCCAATATCAGATGAATGAAGCTTTCTTT | CASSQYQMNEAFF
TRBJ2-1 | NA | TRBD1 | TRBV24-1 | TGTGCCACCAGTGATCCGACAGGGTACAATGAGCAGTTCTTC | CATSDPTGYNEQFF
TRBJ2-3 | NA | TRBD2 | TRBV2 | TGTGCCAGCAAATCCGGGGGGGATACGCAGTATTTT | CASKSGGDTQYF
TRBJ2-7 | NA | NA | TRBV19 | TGTGCCAGTAGTATCTCCAGGGGCTGGAGCGAGCAGTACTTC | CASSISRGWSEQYF
TRBJ1-1 | NA | NA | TRBV28 | TGTGCCAGCAGGGCGGCGGGTGGAGCTTTCTTT | CASRAAGGAFF
TRBJ1-5 | NA | TRBD1 | TRBV2 | TGTGCCAGCGGGGACAGGCGGAGGAGTGGCAATCAGCCCCAGCATTTT | CASGDRRRSGNQPQHF
TRBJ2-3 | NA | TRBD1 | TRBV28 | TGTGCCAGCAGCCCGGCAGGGGGCAAGGATACGCAGTATTTT | CASSPAGGKDTQYF
TRBJ1-2 | few | TRBD1 | TRBV7-8 | TGTGCCAGCAGCCCTGAAGGGACAGGGCCGCGAAAAGACTATGGCTACACCTTC | CASSPEGTGPRKDYGYTF
TRBJ2-5 | NA | TRBD1 | TRBV5-1 | TGCGCCAGCAGCTCCCGAACACAGGGGCCAGGGGAGACCCAGTACTTC | CASSSRTQGPGETQYF
TRBJ2-2 | once | TRBD1 | TRBV18 | TGTGCCAGCTCACCAGATAGGACAGGCCCGAACACCGGGGAGCTGTTTTTT | CASSPDRTGPNTGELFF
TRBJ1-5 | NA | NA | TRBV30 | TGTGCCTGGAGTGTGGCAGACAAGAATCAGCCCCAGCATTTT | CAWSVADKNQPQHF
TRBJ2-3 | few | NA | TRBV5-1 | TGCGCCAGCAGCTCAGGTTTAGGCACAGATACGCAGTATTTT | CASSSGLGTDTQYF
TRBJ2-7 | NA | TRBD1 | TRBV6-5 | TGTGCCAGCATTAAGACAGGGTACTACGAGCAGTACTTC | CASIKTGYYEQYF
TRBJ1-3 | NA | NA | TRBV6-5 | TGTGCCAGCAGACCCCCGCAGGGGCCCTCCGTTTTT | CASRPPQGPSVF
TRBJ1-5 | NA | TRBD1 | TRBV20-1 | TGCAGTGCTAGTCGCCGGGACAGGGGGATGAGTCAGCCCCAGCATTTT | CSASRRDRGMSQPQHF
TRBJ2-6 | NA | NA | TRBV28 | TGTGCCAGCAGTTTAATATCGGGTGGGGCCAACGTCCTGACTTTC | CASSLISGGANVLTF
TRBJ2-2 | NA | TRBD2 | TRBV19 | TGTGCCAGTAGTATAGACTCTAGCGGGAGTCTCCCCGGGGAGCTGTTTTTT | CASSIDSSGSLPGELFF
TRBJ2-5 | NA | TRBD1 | TRBV11-2 | TGTGCCAGCAGCCGAGACAGGGGAGAGACCCAGTACTTC | CASSRDRGETQYF
TRBJ2-7 | NA | TRBD2 | TRBV2 | TGTGCCAGCATAGAACATAATAGCGGGAGTTCCTACGAGCAGTACTTC | CASIEHNSGSSYEQYF
TRBJ2-1 | NA | TRBD2 | TRBV6-4 | TGTGCCAGCAGAGCCTCGCTCCTAGCGGGCAATGAGCAGTTCTTC | CASRASLLAGNEQFF
TRBJ2-2 | NA | NA | TRBV7-2 | TGTGCCAGCAGCCCAAGTGATGGGAGATGGGCCGGGGAGCTGTTTTTT | CASSPSDGRWAGELFF
TRBJ2-3 | NA | NA | TRBV6-5 | TGTGCCAGCAGTCGGGATAGCTGGGACACAGATACGCAGTATTTT | CASSRDSWDTDTQYF
TRBJ2-2 | NA | TRBD1 | TRBV6-4 | TGTGCCAGCAGTGACGGACAGGACACCGGGGAGCTGTTTTTT | CASSDGQDTGELFF
TRBJ1-5 | NA | TRBD1 | TRBV19 | TGTGCCAGCCAACGGTCGGGACAGGGAAGTAGTCAGCCCCAGCATTTT | CASQRSGQGSSQPQHF
TRBJ2-5 | once | TRBD1 | TRBV6-5 | TGTGCCAGCAGTTACTCTCCTGACAGGGCTGAGACCCAGTACTTC | CASSYSPDRAETQYF
TRBJ1-1 | NA | NA | TRBV19 | TGTGCCAGTAGTATAGAGGGTCAAAGGGAGGCTTTCTTT | CASSIEGQREAFF
TRBJ2-2 | NA | TRBD2 | TRBV11-2 | TGTGCCAGCAGCCCTGGCCTCGGCGGGAGTAAAGTCGGGGAGCTGTTTTTT | CASSPGLGGSKVGELFF
TRBJ2-7 | NA | TRBD2 | TRBV29-1 | TGCAGCGTTAGGACTAGCGGGCCAGTCCACGAGCAGTACTTC | CSVRTSGPVHEQYF
TRBJ1-2 | NA | NA | TRBV7-8 | TGTGCCAGCAGCTTAGCGGCACAAATTAACTATGGCTACACCTTC | CASSLAAQINYGYTF